This T cell receptor (beta chain) comes out of a study of CD8+CD57+ T cells in acquired aplastic anemia. Study-wide background: Sorted cells (CD4+ and CD8+) yielded DNA amounts that averaged approximately 3.1 ug. Study observations and caveats: Between patients and controls, CD8+ Simpson's diversity did not vary significantly. Found in both controls and patients were 25 to 35 CD8+ CDR3 sequences.

CDR1 and CDR2 from the germline V gene are SEHNR and FQNEAQ (reference sequence). Trimming pared 1 base from V and 2 bases from J, leaving 10 bases between. The CDR3 totals 15 residues. It was genomic DNA that served as the template for profiling TCR beta VDJ and CDR3. From the reads, TCRdb called clonotypes with MiXCR, one entry per CDR3 protein. The sample records 150,000 to 200,000 distinct CDR3 sequences, roughly 64% being singletons. This clonotype was seen ten or more times. Its antigen is undetermined. This clonotype was obtained from a human donor with severe aplastic anemia or a healthy control (not recorded which). The rearrangement uses TRBV7-9 and TRBJ2-3, with D maybe TRBD1 (5 bases). The sample taken for sequencing was sorted CD4+, CD8+, or CD8+CD57+ T cells (not recorded which) from PBMCs. CDR3 nucleotide sequence: TGTGCCAGCAGCTTAGAACCGACAGTCACAGATACGCAGTATTTT. This translates into CASSLEPTVTDTQYF.